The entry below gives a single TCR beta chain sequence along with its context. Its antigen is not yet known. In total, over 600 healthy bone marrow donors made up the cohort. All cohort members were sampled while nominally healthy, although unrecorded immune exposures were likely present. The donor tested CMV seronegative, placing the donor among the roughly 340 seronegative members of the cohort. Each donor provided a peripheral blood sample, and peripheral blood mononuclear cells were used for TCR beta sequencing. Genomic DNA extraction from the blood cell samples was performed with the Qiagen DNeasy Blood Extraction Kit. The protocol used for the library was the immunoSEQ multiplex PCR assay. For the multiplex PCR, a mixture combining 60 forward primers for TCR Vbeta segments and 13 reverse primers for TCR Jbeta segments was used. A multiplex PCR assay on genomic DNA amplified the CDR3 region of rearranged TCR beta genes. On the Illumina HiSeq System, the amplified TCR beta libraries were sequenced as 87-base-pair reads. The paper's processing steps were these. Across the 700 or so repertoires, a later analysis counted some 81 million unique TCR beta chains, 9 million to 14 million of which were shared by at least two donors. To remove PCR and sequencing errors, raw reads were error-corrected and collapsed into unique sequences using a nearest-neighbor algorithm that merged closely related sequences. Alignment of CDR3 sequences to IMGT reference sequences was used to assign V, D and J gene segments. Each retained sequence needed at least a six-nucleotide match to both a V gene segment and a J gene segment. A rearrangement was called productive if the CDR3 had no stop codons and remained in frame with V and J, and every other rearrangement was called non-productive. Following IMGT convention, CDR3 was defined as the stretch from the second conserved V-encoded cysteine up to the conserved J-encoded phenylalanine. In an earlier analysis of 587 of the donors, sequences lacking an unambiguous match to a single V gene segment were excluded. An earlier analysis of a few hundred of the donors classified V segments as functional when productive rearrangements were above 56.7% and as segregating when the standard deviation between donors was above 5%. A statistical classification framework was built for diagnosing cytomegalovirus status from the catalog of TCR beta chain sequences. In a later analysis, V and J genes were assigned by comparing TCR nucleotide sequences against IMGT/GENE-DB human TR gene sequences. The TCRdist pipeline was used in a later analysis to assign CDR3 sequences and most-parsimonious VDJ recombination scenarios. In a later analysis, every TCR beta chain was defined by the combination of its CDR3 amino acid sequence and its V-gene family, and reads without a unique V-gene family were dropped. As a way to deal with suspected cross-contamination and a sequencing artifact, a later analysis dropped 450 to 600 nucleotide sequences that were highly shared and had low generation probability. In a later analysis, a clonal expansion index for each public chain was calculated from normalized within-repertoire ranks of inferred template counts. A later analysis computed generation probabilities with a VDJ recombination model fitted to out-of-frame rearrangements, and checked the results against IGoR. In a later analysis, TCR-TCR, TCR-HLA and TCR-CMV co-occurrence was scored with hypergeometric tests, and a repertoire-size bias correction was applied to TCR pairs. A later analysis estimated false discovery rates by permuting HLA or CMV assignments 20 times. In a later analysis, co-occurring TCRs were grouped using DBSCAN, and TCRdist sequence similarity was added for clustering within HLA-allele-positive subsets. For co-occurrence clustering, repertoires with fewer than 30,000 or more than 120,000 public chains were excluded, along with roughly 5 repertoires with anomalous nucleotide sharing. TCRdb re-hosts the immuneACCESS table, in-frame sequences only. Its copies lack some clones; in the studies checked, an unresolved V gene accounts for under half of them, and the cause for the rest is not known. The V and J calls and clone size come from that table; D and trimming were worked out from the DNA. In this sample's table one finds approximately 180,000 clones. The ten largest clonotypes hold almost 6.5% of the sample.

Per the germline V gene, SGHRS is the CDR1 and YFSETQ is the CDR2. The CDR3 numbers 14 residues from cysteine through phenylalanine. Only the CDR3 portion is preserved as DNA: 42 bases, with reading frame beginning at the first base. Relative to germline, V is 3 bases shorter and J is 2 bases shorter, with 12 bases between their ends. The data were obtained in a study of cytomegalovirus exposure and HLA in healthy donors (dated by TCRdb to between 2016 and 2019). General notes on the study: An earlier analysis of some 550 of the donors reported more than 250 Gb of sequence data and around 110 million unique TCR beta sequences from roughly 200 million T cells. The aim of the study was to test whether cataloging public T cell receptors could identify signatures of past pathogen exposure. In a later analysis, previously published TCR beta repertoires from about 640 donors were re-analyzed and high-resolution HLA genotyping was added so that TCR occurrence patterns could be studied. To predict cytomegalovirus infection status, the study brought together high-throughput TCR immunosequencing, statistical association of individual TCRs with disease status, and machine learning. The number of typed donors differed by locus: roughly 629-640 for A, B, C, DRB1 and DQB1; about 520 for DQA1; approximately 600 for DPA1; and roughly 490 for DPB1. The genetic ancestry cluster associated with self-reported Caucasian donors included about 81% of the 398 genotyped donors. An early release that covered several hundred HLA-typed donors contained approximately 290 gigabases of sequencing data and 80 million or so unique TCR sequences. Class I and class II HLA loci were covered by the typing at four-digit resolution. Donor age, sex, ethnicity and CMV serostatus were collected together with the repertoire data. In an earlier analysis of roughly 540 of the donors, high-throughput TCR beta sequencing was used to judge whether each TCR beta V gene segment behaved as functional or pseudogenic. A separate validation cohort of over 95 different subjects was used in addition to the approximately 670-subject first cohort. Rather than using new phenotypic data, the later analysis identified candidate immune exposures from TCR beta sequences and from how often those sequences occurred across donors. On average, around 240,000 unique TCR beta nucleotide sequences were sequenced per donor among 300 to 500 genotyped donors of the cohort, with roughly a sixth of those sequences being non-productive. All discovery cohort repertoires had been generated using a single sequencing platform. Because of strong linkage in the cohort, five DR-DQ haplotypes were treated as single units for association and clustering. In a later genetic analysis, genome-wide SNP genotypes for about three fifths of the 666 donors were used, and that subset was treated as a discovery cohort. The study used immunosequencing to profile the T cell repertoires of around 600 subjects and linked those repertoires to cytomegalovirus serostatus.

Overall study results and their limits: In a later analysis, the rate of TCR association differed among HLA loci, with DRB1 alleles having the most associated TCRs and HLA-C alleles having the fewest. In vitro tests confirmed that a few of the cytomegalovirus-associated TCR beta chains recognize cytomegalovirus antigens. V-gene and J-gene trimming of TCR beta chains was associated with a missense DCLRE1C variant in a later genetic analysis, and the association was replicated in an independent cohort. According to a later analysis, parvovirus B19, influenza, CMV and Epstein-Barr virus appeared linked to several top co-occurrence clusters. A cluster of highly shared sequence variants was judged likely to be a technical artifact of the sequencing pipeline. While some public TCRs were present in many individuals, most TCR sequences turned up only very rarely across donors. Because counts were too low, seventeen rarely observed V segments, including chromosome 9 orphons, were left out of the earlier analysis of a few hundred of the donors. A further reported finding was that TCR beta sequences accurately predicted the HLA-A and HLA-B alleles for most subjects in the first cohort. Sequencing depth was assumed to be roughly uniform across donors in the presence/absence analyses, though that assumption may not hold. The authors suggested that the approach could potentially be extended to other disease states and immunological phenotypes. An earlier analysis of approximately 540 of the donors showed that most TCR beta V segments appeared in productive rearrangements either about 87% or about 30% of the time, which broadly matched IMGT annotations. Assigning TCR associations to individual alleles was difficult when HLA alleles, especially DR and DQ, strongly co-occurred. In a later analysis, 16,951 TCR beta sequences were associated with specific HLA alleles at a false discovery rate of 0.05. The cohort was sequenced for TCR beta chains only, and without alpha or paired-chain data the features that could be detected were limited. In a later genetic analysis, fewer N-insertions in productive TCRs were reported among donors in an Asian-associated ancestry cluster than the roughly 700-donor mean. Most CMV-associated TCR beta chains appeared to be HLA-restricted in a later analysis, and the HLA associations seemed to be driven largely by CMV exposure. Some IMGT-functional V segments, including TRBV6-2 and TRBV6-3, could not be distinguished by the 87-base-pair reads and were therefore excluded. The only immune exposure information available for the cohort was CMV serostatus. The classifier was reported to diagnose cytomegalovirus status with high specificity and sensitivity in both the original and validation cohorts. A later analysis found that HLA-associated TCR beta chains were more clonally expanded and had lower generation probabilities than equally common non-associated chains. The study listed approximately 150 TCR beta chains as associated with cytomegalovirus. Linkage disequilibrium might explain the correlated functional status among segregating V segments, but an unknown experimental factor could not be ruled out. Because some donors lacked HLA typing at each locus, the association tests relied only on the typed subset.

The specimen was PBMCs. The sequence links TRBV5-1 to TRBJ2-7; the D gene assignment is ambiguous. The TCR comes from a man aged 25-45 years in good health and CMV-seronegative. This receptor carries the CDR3 CASSWPGGAYEQYF. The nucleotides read TGCGCCAGCAGCTGGCCCGGCGGAGCCTACGAGCAGTACTTC.